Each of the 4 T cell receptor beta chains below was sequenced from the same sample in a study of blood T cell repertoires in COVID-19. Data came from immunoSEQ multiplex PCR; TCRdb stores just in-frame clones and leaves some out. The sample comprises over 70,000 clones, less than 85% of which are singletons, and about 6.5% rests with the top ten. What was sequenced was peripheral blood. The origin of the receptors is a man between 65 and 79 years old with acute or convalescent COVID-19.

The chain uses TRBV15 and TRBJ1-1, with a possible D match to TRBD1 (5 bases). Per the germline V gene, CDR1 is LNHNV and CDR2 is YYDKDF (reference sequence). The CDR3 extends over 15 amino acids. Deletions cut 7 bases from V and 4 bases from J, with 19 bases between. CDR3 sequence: CATNPGGGSGTEAFF. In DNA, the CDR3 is TGTGCCACCAATCCCGGGGGGGGATCGGGCACTGAAGCTTTCTTT.

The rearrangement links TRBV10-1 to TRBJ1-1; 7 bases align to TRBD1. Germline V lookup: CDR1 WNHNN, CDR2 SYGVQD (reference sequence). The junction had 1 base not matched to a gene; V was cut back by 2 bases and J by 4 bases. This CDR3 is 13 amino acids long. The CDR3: CASSERDSTEAFF. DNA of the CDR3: TGCGCCAGCAGTGAGAGGGACAGCACTGAAGCTTTCTTT.

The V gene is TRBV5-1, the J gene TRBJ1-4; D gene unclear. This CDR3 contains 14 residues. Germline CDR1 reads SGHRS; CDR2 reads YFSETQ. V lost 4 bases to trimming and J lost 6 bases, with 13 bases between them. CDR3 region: CASSPGGNYEKLFF. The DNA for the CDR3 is TGCGCCAGCAGCCCCGGAGGGAACTATGAAAAACTGTTTTTT.

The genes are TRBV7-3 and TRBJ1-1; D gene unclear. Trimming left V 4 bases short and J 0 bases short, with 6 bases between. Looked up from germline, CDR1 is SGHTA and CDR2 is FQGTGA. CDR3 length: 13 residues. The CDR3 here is CASSSNLNTEAFF. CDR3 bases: TGTGCCAGCAGCTCCAACTTGAACACTGAAGCTTTCTTT.